A selection of T cell receptor beta chains follows, all from one sample in a study of T cell responses to AZD1222 COVID-19 vaccine. The protocol was immunoSEQ multiplex PCR, while the TCRdb copy is restricted to in-frame clones and leaves out a portion. This sample has 70,000 to 95,000 clones, with roughly nine tenths found just once. Sequenced material: peripheral blood, taken 28 days after the second AZD1222 dose. These receptors were taken from an adult who received the AZD1222 COVID-19 vaccine. CDR3s include the opening cysteine and the closing phenylalanine or tryptophan. The D gene is left open where the match is weak. The size of a clone is reported for some rows only, either as once, few or many, or as a class for expanded clones.

TRBD1 | TRBJ2-3 | NA | TRBV6-4 | TGTGCCAGCAGTGAAAAGGGGGCCACAGATACGCAGTATTTT | CASSEKGATDTQYF
NA | TRBJ2-3 | NA | TRBV7-3 | TGTGCCAGCAGCCCAGTCGGCGACGGCCCCTCAGATACGCAGTATTTT | CASSPVGDGPSDTQYF
NA | TRBJ1-1 | NA | TRBV11-3 | TGTGCCAGCAGCCAACAGGGAGGAACTGAAGCTTTCTTT | CASSQQGGTEAFF
NA | TRBJ2-4 | NA | TRBV3-1/TRBV3-2 | TGTGCCAGCAGCCGGGACATGGATCAAAACATTCAGTACTTC | CASSRDMDQNIQYF
NA | TRBJ1-6 | NA | TRBV7-2 | TGTGCCAGCAGCTTAGTTTCGGACGCACCCCTCCACTTT | CASSLVSDAPLHF
NA | TRBJ1-4 | NA | TRBV24-1 | TGTGCCACCAGTGGCGTTCATGAAAGGGATGAAAAACTGTTTTTT | CATSGVHERDEKLFF
NA | TRBJ2-5 | NA | TRBV11-2 | TGTGCCAGCAGCTTAGAGGACAGACCACAAGAGACCCAGTACTTC | CASSLEDRPQETQYF
NA | TRBJ2-2 | NA | TRBV29-1 | TGCAGCGTTACGCAGGTCAACACCGGGGAGCTGTTTTTT | CSVTQVNTGELFF
NA | TRBJ1-5 | NA | TRBV6-5 | TGTGCCAGCACCGAGGGGAACAGGGTCAATCAGCCCCAGCATTTT | CASTEGNRVNQPQHF
TRBD2 | TRBJ2-7 | NA | TRBV29-1 | TGCAGCGGGTCTAGAGGTTCGGGGGGTGAGCAGTACTTC | CSGSRGSGGEQYF
TRBD1 | TRBJ1-2 | NA | TRBV30 | TGTGCCTGGAGTGCTTCAGGACAGGCTTACACCTTC | CAWSASGQAYTF
NA | TRBJ1-2 | NA | TRBV12-3/TRBV12-4 | TGTGCCAGCAGTTGGGGGATTTTCTATGGCTACACCTTC | CASSWGIFYGYTF
NA | TRBJ1-1 | NA | TRBV19 | TGTGCCAGTAGCGGGACATTGACAACTGAAGCTTTCTTT | CASSGTLTTEAFF
TRBD1 | TRBJ1-1 | NA | TRBV10-3 | TGTGCCATCAGTGGGACAGGGGGAGGAGGTGAAGCTTTCTTT | CAISGTGGGGEAFF
NA | TRBJ1-2 | NA | TRBV30 | TGTGCCTGGAGTTCCCGGGTCTCTTTGCCGTATGGCTACACCTTC | CAWSSRVSLPYGYTF
NA | TRBJ1-1 | NA | TRBV2 | TGTGCCAGCAGCCCGGGACACCCGAACACTGAAGCTTTCTTT | CASSPGHPNTEAFF
NA | TRBJ2-3 | few | TRBV6-4 | TGTGCCAGCAGTGACGCAGGGGACACAGATACGCAGTATTTT | CASSDAGDTDTQYF
NA | TRBJ2-1 | NA | TRBV11-2 | TGTGCCAGCAGTCCGAGGCGGGCGAGCTCCTACAATGAGCAGTTCTTC | CASSPRRASSYNEQFF
TRBD2 | TRBJ2-5 | NA | TRBV11-2 | TGTGCCAGCAGCTTACTACTAGCGGGACGGGAGACCCAGTACTTC | CASSLLLAGRETQYF
TRBD2 | TRBJ2-1 | NA | TRBV10-1 | TGCGCCAGCAGTGAGATTACGCGGGGGGGCCACAATGAGCAGTTCTTC | CASSEITRGGHNEQFF
TRBD1 | TRBJ1-3 | NA | TRBV5-5 | TGTGCCAGCAGCTATCCGGGACAGCCTGACTCTGGAAACACCATATATTTT | CASSYPGQPDSGNTIYF
NA | TRBJ2-1 | NA | TRBV13 | TGTGCCGGCGAGAATGGGCAGTTCTTC | CAGENGQFF
TRBD2 | TRBJ2-1 | once | TRBV5-1 | TGCGCCAGCAGCCCTAGCGGAGCCTACAATGAGCAGTTCTTC | CASSPSGAYNEQFF
NA | TRBJ2-1 | NA | TRBV30 | TGTGCCTGGAGTGTAGGTTTGTTAGGTCGGACCTACAATGAGCAGTTCTTC | CAWSVGLLGRTYNEQFF
NA | TRBJ2-2 | NA | TRBV18 | TGTGCCAGCTCACCCGGCCTCGGCCCCACCGGGGAGCTGTTTTTT | CASSPGLGPTGELFF
NA | TRBJ1-4 | once | TRBV7-5 | TGTGCCAGAAGCTTAGGGATAGGGGGTAATGAAAAACTGTTTTTT | CARSLGIGGNEKLFF
TRBD2 | TRBJ2-7 | NA | TRBV5-1 | TGCGCCAGCAGCTTGGGTAGGACTAGCGGGGGTCCCTACGAGCAGTACTTC | CASSLGRTSGGPYEQYF
NA | TRBJ2-3 | NA | TRBV29-1 | TGCAGCGTTGGGGGTGGGACAGATACGCAGTATTTT | CSVGGGTDTQYF
NA | TRBJ1-1 | NA | TRBV5-6 | TGTGCCAGCAGCTTGTCCCCCCCTGGGGAAGCTTTCTTT | CASSLSPPGEAFF
NA | TRBJ2-7 | NA | TRBV9 | TGTGCCAGCAGCGTCTCCCAGGGCTACGAGCAGTACTTC | CASSVSQGYEQYF
TRBD2 | TRBJ2-1 | NA | TRBV10-1 | TGCGCCAGCAGTGAGAAAATGCTAGCGGGAGTGAATGAGCAGTTCTTC | CASSEKMLAGVNEQFF
TRBD1 | TRBJ2-7 | NA | TRBV19 | TGTGCCAGTAGTGACGGGACAGGGGAGTTCAACGAGCAGTACTTC | CASSDGTGEFNEQYF
NA | TRBJ2-3 | few | TRBV5-8 | TGTGCCAGCAGCTTGTATCAGACAGATACGCAGTATTTT | CASSLYQTDTQYF
NA | TRBJ1-2 | NA | TRBV9 | TGTGCCAGCAGCGTAGGTCCAGGGATGGGTGGCTACACCTTC | CASSVGPGMGGYTF
TRBD1 | TRBJ1-6 | NA | TRBV30 | TGTGCCTGGGGGACAGGGAATTCACCCCTCCACTTT | CAWGTGNSPLHF
NA | TRBJ1-6 | once | TRBV19 | TGTGCCAGTAGTCCAGACACGGAATCACCCCTCCACTTT | CASSPDTESPLHF